The 26 T cell receptor beta chains reported below all come from one sample, sequenced in a study of blood T cell repertoires in COVID-19. Libraries were prepared by immunoSEQ multiplex PCR; TCRdb keeps only in-frame clonotypes and omits some of them. The sample includes 35,000 or so clones, approximately 88% of them seen just once. Sequenced sample: peripheral blood. These receptors all come from a human donor in a cohort sampled during active COVID-19.

This chain uses TRBV24-1 with TRBJ2-1; D might be TRBD2 (5 bases). CDR1 is KGHDR and CDR2 is SFDVKD in the germline V gene. V lost 4 bases to trimming and J lost 7 bases, with 16 bases between them. The CDR3 sequence is 15 residues long. CDR3 nucleotide sequence: TGTGCCACCAGTGACCGGACCGGACGCGGGAATGAGCAGTTCTTC. Translating it yields CATSDRTGRGNEQFF.

V is TRBV6-2 or TRBV6-3 and J is TRBJ1-5; 8 bases are a match to TRBD1. The CDR3 is made up of 18 amino acids. The V gene end was trimmed by 4 bases and the J gene end by 0 bases; junction bases not matched to a gene: 11. Looked up from germline, CDR1 is MNHEY and CDR2 is SVGEGT. The CDR3 DNA follows: TGTGCCAGCAGTTCTATCGACAGGGGCATTTATAGCAATCAGCCCCAGCATTTT. Amino acid sequence: CASSSIDRGIYSNQPQHF.

The CDR3 sequence is CASSPGTRERNEQFF. The CDR3 DNA reads TGCGCCAGCAGTCCCGGGACTAGGGAGAGGAATGAGCAGTTCTTC. This rearrangement joins TRBV10-1 to TRBJ2-1; 8 bases line up with TRBD2. The CDR3 consists of 15 residues. J was trimmed by 7 bases and V by 5 bases; bases with no gene match: 10. Per the germline V gene, CDR1 is WNHNN and CDR2 is SYGVQD (reference sequence).

The chain employs TRBV4-3 and TRBJ2-7; possible D gene TRBD2, 6 bases. V was shortened by 1 base and J by 6 bases, with 13 bases between the two germline ends. The CDR3 consists of 14 residues. Germline V gives CDR1 LGHNA, CDR2 YSLEER. As DNA, the CDR3 is TGCGCCAGCAGCCAAGTTTCGGGAGATCCCGAGCAGTACTTC. Amino acids: CASSQVSGDPEQYF.

The CDR3 is CASSSMDRGSGANVLTF. In DNA form, the CDR3 reads TGTGCCAGCAGCTCCATGGACAGGGGCTCTGGGGCCAACGTCCTGACTTTC. The chain links TRBV7-2 to TRBJ2-6; TRBD1 matches 9 bases. Germline trimming cut 4 bases from V and 0 bases from J; bases unmatched to any gene: 4. Germline assignment: CDR1 SGHTA and CDR2 FQGNSA. The CDR3 covers 17 residues.

In this sample, this clone turned up a few times. The rearrangement links TRBV5-1 to TRBJ2-7; TRBD1 aligns across 10 bases. Unmatched junction bases numbered 2, after V lost 0 bases and J lost 2 bases. This CDR3 spans 15 amino acids. Germline loops: CDR1 SGHRS, CDR2 YFSETQ. Written as DNA, the CDR3 is TGCGCCAGCAGCTTGGACGGACAGGGGGCCTACGAGCAGTACTTC. This sequence encodes CASSLDGQGAYEQYF.

This chain connects TRBV19 to TRBJ1-5; a possible D gene is TRBD1 (6 bases). CDR3 length equals 15 residues. The V gene lost 5 bases and the J gene lost 7 bases, with 18 bases spanning the gap. Germline-derived CDR1 and CDR2 are LNHDA and SQIVND (reference sequence). The CDR3 reads CASSPLGGLVQPQHF. The CDR3 nucleotides are TGTGCCAGTAGTCCATTGGGGGGGCTTGTACAGCCCCAGCATTTT. Looking up the rest from reference TRBV19 and TRBJ1-5 gives the full variable domain: DGGITQSPKYLFRKEGQNVTLSCEQNLNHDAMYWYRQDPGQGLRLIYYSQIVNDFQKGDIAEGYSVSREKKESFPLTVTSAQKNPTAFYLCASSPLGGLVQPQHFGDGTRLSIL.

The chain uses TRBV7-9 and TRBJ2-7; TRBD2 matches at 9 bases. V lost 1 base to trimming and J lost 3 bases; unmatched junction nucleotides: 13. CDR3 size: 18 residues. Germline loops: CDR1 SEHNR, CDR2 FQNEAQ (reference sequence). CDR3 amino acids: CASSLGAASGIGLYEQYF. CDR3 nucleotide sequence: TGTGCCAGCAGCTTAGGGGCGGCTAGCGGGATTGGTCTCTACGAGCAGTACTTC. Supplemented by reference TRBV7-9 and TRBJ2-7, the full variable domain reads DTGVSQNPRHKITKRGQNVTFRCDPISEHNRLYWYRQTLGQGPEFLTYFQNEAQLEKSRLLSDRFSAERPKGSFSTLEIQRTEQGDSAMYLCASSLGAASGIGLYEQYFGPGTRLTVT.

This clone was observed a handful of times. CDR3 in amino acids: CASSEARSTLYGYTF. In DNA form, the CDR3 reads TGTGCCAGCAGTGAAGCGCGGTCGACCCTCTATGGCTACACCTTC. This sequence joins TRBV6-1 and TRBJ1-2; D uncertain. V shed 0 bases and J shed 4 bases, with 12 bases lying between them. The CDR3 has 15 residues. Germline CDR1 and CDR2: MNHNS and SASEGT.

The V call is TRBV6-5, the J call TRBJ2-7; D is possibly TRBD1 (5 bases). This CDR3 has 16 amino acids. V lost 0 bases to trimming and J lost 1 base, with 13 bases between them. The germline CDR1 and CDR2 sequences are MNHEY and SVGAGI. As DNA, the CDR3 is TGTGCCAGCAGTTACTCGACTCATGGGGCATCCTACGAGCAGTACTTC. This gives the protein CASSYSTHGASYEQYF.

The rearrangement links TRBV9 to TRBJ2-2, with a weak D call TRBD2 (5 bases). Germline assignment: CDR1 SGDLS and CDR2 YYNGEE. V was clipped by 6 bases and J by 7 bases, with 13 bases between them. The CDR3 sequence is 13 residues long. CDR3 amino acids: CASTLGDGGELFF. As DNA, the CDR3 is TGTGCCAGCACCCTCGGGGATGGCGGGGAGCTGTTTTTT.

The chain links TRBV3-1 (or the pseudogene TRBV3-2) to TRBJ1-1; TRBD1 might be the D (5 bases). The CDR3 has 15 residues. CDR1 is LGHDT, CDR2 YNNKEL, per germline (reference sequence). V was trimmed by 4 bases and J by 4 bases, leaving 16 bases between them. Here the CDR3 reads CASSPYDSQGTEAFF. The CDR3 DNA sequence: TGTGCCAGCAGCCCCTACGACAGTCAGGGCACTGAAGCTTTCTTT.

This CDR3 is CASSSSGTTGNTIYF. As DNA, the CDR3 is TGTGCCAGCAGCTCCTCCGGGACAACTGGAAACACCATATATTTT. The rearrangement links TRBV7-2 to TRBJ1-3; possibly TRBD1 for D (6 bases). Trimming removed 4 bases at V and 2 bases at J, with 12 bases between. CDR3 size: 15 residues. In germline, CDR1 is SGHTA, CDR2 FQGNSA.

This chain joins TRBV6-6 and TRBJ1-1; 7 bases line up with TRBD1. The germline gives CDR1 MNHNY, CDR2 SVGAGI (reference sequence). After removal of 5 bases from V and 2 bases from J, the junction contained 5 bases not matched to a gene. The CDR3 consists of 14 residues. CDR3 protein: CASSPRGKNTEAFF. The DNA for the CDR3 is TGTGCCAGCAGTCCCAGGGGGAAAAACACTGAAGCTTTCTTT.

V is TRBV5-4 and J is TRBJ2-2; 13 bases are a match to TRBD2. Trimming removed 1 base from V and 8 bases from J; junction bases left unmatched: 5. Germline lookup yields CDR1 SGHNT and CDR2 YYREEE (reference sequence). The CDR3 spans 16 residues. DNA of the CDR3: TGTGCCAGCAGCTTGTTGGGACTAGCGGGGACAGGGGAGCTGTTTTTT. It yields the protein CASSLLGLAGTGELFF.

The chain recombines TRBV27 with TRBJ1-2; 7 bases map to TRBD1. The germline V gene encodes CDR1 MNHEY and CDR2 SMNVEV (reference sequence). The CDR3 runs to 13 residues. The V gene end was trimmed by 11 bases and the J gene end by 7 bases; junction bases not matched to a gene: 13. CDR3 protein: CASQGGSLSGYTF. CDR3 DNA: TGTGCCTCCCAGGGGGGTTCCCTTTCTGGCTACACCTTC.

This chain uses TRBV5-6 with TRBJ1-2; perhaps TRBD1 as D (5 bases). This CDR3 contains 12 residues. Germline CDR1 SGHDT, CDR2 YYEEEE. The V gene lost 2 bases and the J gene lost 8 bases, with 10 bases spanning the gap. In DNA form, the CDR3 reads TGTGCCAGCAGCTTTACGGGGGTAGGCTACACCTTC. Its translation: CASSFTGVGYTF.

In its sample, this clone is medium-sized. CDR3 region: CASSYSVREAYQETQYF. CDR3 DNA: TGTGCCAGCAGTTACTCAGTGAGGGAGGCGTACCAAGAGACCCAGTACTTC. The chain employs TRBV6-2 or TRBV6-3 and TRBJ2-5, with D perhaps TRBD2 (6 bases). The CDR3 is made up of 17 amino acids. The V and J ends lost 0 bases and 0 bases respectively, with 14 bases between them. CDR1 and CDR2 (germline): MNHEY, SVGEGT.

The chain employs TRBV23-1 and TRBJ2-2, with a tentative D call TRBD2 (5 bases). TRBV23-1 is an ORF; its function is uncertain. This CDR3 region has 16 residues. V shed 1 base and J shed 1 base, with 10 bases lying between them. The CDR3 spells CASSQLPSGNTGELFF. CDR3 DNA sequence: TGCGCCAGCAGTCAATTACCAAGCGGGAACACCGGGGAGCTGTTTTTT.

This clone has just one count. CDR3 loop: CASSFRGAGTGDTDTQYF. The CDR3 DNA is TGTGCCAGCAGCTTTCGCGGGGCCGGGACAGGGGACACAGATACGCAGTATTTT. The chain recombines TRBV7-2 with TRBJ2-3, with 10 nucleotides matching TRBD1. J gave up 2 bases and V 3 bases, and 11 bases lay outside the gene matches. CDR1 SGHTA and CDR2 FQGNSA come from the germline V gene. This CDR3 is built from 18 residues.

The gene calls are TRBV13 and TRBJ2-2; the D gene is possibly TRBD1 (5 bases). CDR3 length: 14 residues. Trimming stripped 3 bases from V and 6 bases from J, with 11 bases between. The germline V gene has CDR1 PRHDT and CDR2 FYEKMQ (reference sequence). The CDR3, as DNA: TGTGCCAGCAGCTTTCAGGGATCTGCCGGGGAGCTGTTTTTT. Translated, it gives CASSFQGSAGELFF.

V usage is TRBV19 and J usage is TRBJ2-7; 9 bases agree with TRBD1. The V segment lost 6 bases and the J segment 7 bases; nucleotides outside the gene matches: 13. Germline assignment: CDR1 LNHDA and CDR2 SQIVND (reference sequence). This CDR3 is built from 15 residues. The CDR3 bases are TGTGCCAGTAGCCCGAGGGACAGGGCGGACATGGAGCAGTACTTC. Encoded protein: CASSPRDRADMEQYF.

This chain joins TRBV18 and TRBJ2-1; D is possibly TRBD1 (5 bases). The V end was cut by 3 bases, the J end by 5 bases, with 14 bases between. CDR3 length equals 15 residues. From germline, CDR1 is KGHSH and CDR2 LQKENI. DNA for the CDR3: TGTGCCAGCTCACCCACCCAACTGGGGCACAATGAGCAGTTCTTC. Encoded protein: CASSPTQLGHNEQFF.

In nucleotides, the CDR3 is TGCGCCAGCAGTGGGACGACAGCGAACACTGAAGCTTTCTTT. It specifies CASSGTTANTEAFF. The rearrangement links TRBV10-1 to TRBJ1-1; D may be TRBD1 (5 bases). Trimming took off 4 bases at V and 1 base at J, with 10 bases between the two ends. CDR3 size: 14 residues. CDR1 and CDR2 from the germline V gene are WNHNN and SYGVQD (reference sequence).

This chain joins TRBV5-6 and TRBJ2-7; TRBD2 might be the D (5 bases). This CDR3 is built from 13 residues. Trimming took off 3 bases at V and 3 bases at J, with 10 bases between the two ends. Germline-derived CDR1 and CDR2 are SGHDT and YYEEEE. CDR3 nucleotides: TGTGCCAGCAGCTGGACTCGGTACTACGAGCAGTACTTC. Amino acids: CASSWTRYYEQYF.

J is TRBJ2-3 and V is TRBV19; no firm D call. V was shortened by 3 bases and J by 5 bases, with 12 bases between the two germline ends. Germline-derived CDR1 and CDR2 are LNHDA and SQIVND (reference sequence). The CDR3 is 14 residues long. DNA of the CDR3: TGTGCCAGTAGTATGACTGCAGCACGAGATACGCAGTATTTT. Encoded protein: CASSMTAARDTQYF.